The present T cell receptor (beta chain) was sequenced within a study of blood T cell repertoires in COVID-19. Study processing details: By means of reference gene primer amplification, nucleated cell counts were estimated. Data came from immunoSEQ multiplex PCR; TCRdb stores just in-frame clones and leaves some out. V, J and clone size are those of that table, while D and trimming were read from the DNA. The data show 150,000 to 200,000 clones, roughly 89% seen once. About this clone itself: Germline and junction disagree at one end, which may indicate a read error.

CDR1 and CDR2 (germline): PRHDT, FYEKMQ (reference sequence). The CDR3 consists of 15 residues. The material sequenced was peripheral blood. This TCR derives from a human donor in a cohort sampled during active COVID-19. The V call is TRBV13, the J call TRBJ2-7; 15 bases are shared with TRBD2. CDR3 in DNA: TGTGCCAGCAGCATAGGACTAGCGGGGGGGCTCGAGCAGTACTTC. The encoded protein is CASSIGLAGGLEQYF.